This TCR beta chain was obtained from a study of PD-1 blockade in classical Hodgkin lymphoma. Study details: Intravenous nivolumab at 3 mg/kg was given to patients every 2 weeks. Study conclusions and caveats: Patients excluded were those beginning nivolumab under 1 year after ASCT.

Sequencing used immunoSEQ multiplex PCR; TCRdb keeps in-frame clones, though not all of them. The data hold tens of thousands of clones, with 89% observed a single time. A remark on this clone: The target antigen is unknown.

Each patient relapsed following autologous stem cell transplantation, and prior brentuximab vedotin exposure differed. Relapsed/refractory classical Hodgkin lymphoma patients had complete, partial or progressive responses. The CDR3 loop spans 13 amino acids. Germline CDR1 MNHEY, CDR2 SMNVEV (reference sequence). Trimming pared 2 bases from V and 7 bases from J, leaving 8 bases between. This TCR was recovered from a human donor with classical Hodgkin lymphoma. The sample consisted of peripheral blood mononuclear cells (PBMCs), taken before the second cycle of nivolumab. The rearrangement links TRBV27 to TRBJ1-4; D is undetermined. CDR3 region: CASSLIGGEKLFF. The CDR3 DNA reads TGTGCCAGCAGTTTAATAGGAGGTGAAAAACTGTTTTTT. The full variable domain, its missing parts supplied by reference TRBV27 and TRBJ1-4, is EAQVTQNPRYLITVTGKKLTVTCSQNMNHEYMSWYRQDPGLGLRQIYYSMNVEVTDKGDVPEGYKVSRKEKRNFPLILESPSPNQTSLYFCASSLIGGEKLFFGSGTQLSVL.